The rows below give T cell receptor beta chains drawn from one sample of a study of CD8 T cells in Susac syndrome. TCRdb reprocessed the immunoSEQ multiplex PCR reads with MiXCR, giving one entry per CDR3 protein. The data contain about 190,000 distinct CDR3 sequences, around 90% of them singletons. The sample consisted of CD4+ T cells from PBMCs. These receptor sequences come from a human donor with Susac syndrome. Both conserved end residues are part of each CDR3. A D gene is named only where the DNA matches it firmly. Some rows mark clone size as missing; the rest say once, few, many or name a class of expanded clone.

NA,TRBJ2-1,TRBV5-1,TRBD2,TGCGCCAGCAGCTTGATGGCGGGACTAGTAAATTACAATGAGCAGTTCTTC,CASSLMAGLVNYNEQFF
once,TRBJ2-5,TRBV5-1,TRBD1,TGCGCCAGCAGCATTGCCGGACAGGGGGCGAGAGAGACCCAGTACTTC,CASSIAGQGARETQYF
NA,TRBJ1-1,TRBV11-2,NA,TGTGCCAGCAGCCAACCTGGTGGGGAAGCTTTCTTT,CASSQPGGEAFF
NA,TRBJ2-3,TRBV5-4,NA,TGTGCCGTGATGGGTTCGGAAAACAGAGATACGCAGTATTTT,CAVMGSENRDTQYF
NA,TRBJ2-5,TRBV11-2,TRBD2,TGTGCCAGCATCGTCGGGAGGGCCGGGGAGACCCAGTACTTC,CASIVGRAGETQYF
NA,TRBJ2-3,TRBV6-4,NA,TGTGCCAGCAGTGACGCGAGTGATACGCAGTATTTT,CASSDASDTQYF
NA,TRBJ2-7,TRBV20-1,NA,TGCAGTGCTGCGCAGGGTGACGAGCAGTACTTC,CSAAQGDEQYF
NA,TRBJ2-5,TRBV12-3/TRBV12-4,NA,TGTGCCAGCAGCTTTGACAGTTTTCAAGAGACCCAGTACTTC,CASSFDSFQETQYF
NA,TRBJ2-2,TRBV19,NA,TGTGCCAGTAATGGGCAGAACACCGGGGAGCTGTTTTTT,CASNGQNTGELFF
once,TRBJ1-2,TRBV7-8,NA,TGTGCCAGCAGCCCAGGTGGATCCAGGAGTAGTGGCTACACCTTC,CASSPGGSRSSGYTF
NA,TRBJ1-4,TRBV7-2,TRBD1,TGTGCCAGCAGCTCCCGCACAGGGGGATCGGCTAATGAAAAACTGTTTTTT,CASSSRTGGSANEKLFF
NA,TRBJ2-7,TRBV3-1,NA,TGTGCCAGCAGCCAAGAGGTCAGTCGGAGAGAGCAGTACTTC,CASSQEVSRREQYF
few,TRBJ1-2,TRBV3-1,NA,TGCGCCAGCAGCCCCGACAGGTATGGCTACACCTTC,CASSPDRYGYTF
NA,TRBJ2-1,TRBV28,TRBD2,TGTGCCAGCAGTTTATATTCGGGAGGCTTCTACAATGAGCAGTTCTTC,CASSLYSGGFYNEQFF
NA,TRBJ2-1,TRBV11-2,NA,TGTGCCAGCAGCCGACGGACGGCCGGCAACGAGCAGTTCTTC,CASSRRTAGNEQFF
NA,TRBJ2-7,TRBV20-1,TRBD2,TGCAGTGCTCCCGGGACTAGCGACTACGAGCAGTACTTC,CSAPGTSDYEQYF
NA,TRBJ1-5,TRBV12-3/TRBV12-4,TRBD1,TGTGCCAGCAGTTCAGGGACAGGGGGCCAGCCCCAGCATTTT,CASSSGTGGQPQHF
NA,TRBJ2-4,TRBV7-6,TRBD1,TGTGCCAGCAGCTTAGGTGTCGGGACAGGGGGGAGCATTCAGTACTTC,CASSLGVGTGGSIQYF
NA,TRBJ2-7,TRBV20-1,TRBD2,TGCAGTGCGCGGGCATTTATTCCTAGCGGGGGGCGGGAGCAGTACTTC,CSARAFIPSGGREQYF
NA,TRBJ1-1,TRBV3-1,TRBD1,TGTGCCAGCAGCCAAGAAGGACAGGCGAACACTGAAGCTTTCTTT,CASSQEGQANTEAFF
few,TRBJ2-1,TRBV9,NA,TGTGCCAGCAGCGTCGACAATGAGCAGTTCTTC,CASSVDNEQFF
NA,TRBJ2-7,TRBV7-9,NA,TGTGCCAGCAGCTTTCAGGGTTTCAACGAGCAGTACTTC,CASSFQGFNEQYF
NA,TRBJ1-1,TRBV6-6,NA,TGTGCCAGCAGTTACAATGGGGAAGAAGCTTTCTTT,CASSYNGEEAFF
once,TRBJ2-1,TRBV19,NA,TGTGCCAGGTCCAGCCCACTGGTCTACAATGAGCAGTTCTTC,CARSSPLVYNEQFF
NA,TRBJ2-1,TRBV9,NA,TGTGCCAGCAGCGTGAGTCAGGGGTTGAATGAGCAGTTCTTC,CASSVSQGLNEQFF
once,TRBJ2-5,TRBV5-1,TRBD2,TGCGCCAGCAGCCACCCACGACTAGCGGGAGGGCCGGAGACCCAGTACTTC,CASSHPRLAGGPETQYF
NA,TRBJ2-5,TRBV20-1,NA,TGCAGTGCCAGAGTGGCGGGAGAGACCCAGTACTTC,CSARVAGETQYF
NA,TRBJ2-5,TRBV20-1,NA,TGCAGCGTTAGACTCGAGTCGGAGACCCAGTACTTC,CSVRLESETQYF
once,TRBJ1-6,TRBV5-4,TRBD1,TGTGCCAGCAGCCGGATTGGGGCGGGCGGGACAGGCAATTCACCCCTCCACTTT,CASSRIGAGGTGNSPLHF
NA,TRBJ2-1,TRBV7-3,TRBD2,TGTGCCAGCAGCTCACCGGGACTAGCTGCGAGCAATGAGCAGTTCTTC,CASSSPGLAASNEQFF
few,TRBJ1-2,TRBV3-1,NA,TGTGCCAGCAGCCAACCTCATAGCTATGGCTACACCTTC,CASSQPHSYGYTF
NA,TRBJ2-7,TRBV18,NA,TGTGCCAGCTCACCGGGACGGGACTACGAGCAGTACTTC,CASSPGRDYEQYF
NA,TRBJ1-1,TRBV15,NA,TGTGCCACCAGCAGAGCGCCGAACACTGAAGCTTTCTTT,CATSRAPNTEAFF
NA,TRBJ2-7,TRBV20-1,NA,TGCAGTGCCAACGACCCCTACGAGCAGTACTTC,CSANDPYEQYF
NA,TRBJ1-2,TRBV19,TRBD1,TGTGCCAGTAGCCGGACAGGACGATATGGCTACACCTTC,CASSRTGRYGYTF
NA,TRBJ2-5,TRBV6-5,NA,TGTGCCAGCAGTTCCCGCGGCGGGACCCAAGTGGAGACCCAGTACTTC,CASSSRGGTQVETQYF
NA,TRBJ1-2,TRBV11-2,NA,TGTGCCAGCAGCTACAGGACGACTAACTATGGCTACACCTTC,CASSYRTTNYGYTF
once,TRBJ2-1,TRBV21-1,NA,TGTGCCAGCAGCTACCGGGACGAAAAAGATGAGCAGTTCTTC,CASSYRDEKDEQFF
NA,TRBJ2-3,TRBV29-1,NA,TGCAGCGTTGAAGAAAGGCGGGTTGGGGCAGATACGCAGTATTTT,CSVEERRVGADTQYF
NA,TRBJ1-2,TRBV3-1,NA,TGTGCCAGCAGCCCCGGTGGGGCTCGAGACTATGGCTACACCTTC,CASSPGGARDYGYTF
NA,TRBJ2-1,TRBV7-3,NA,TGTGCCAGCAGCGCCACTAGTAATGAGCAGTTCTTC,CASSATSNEQFF
NA,TRBJ2-4,TRBV2,NA,TGTGCCAGCGAAGTCGACCTAGCCAAAAACATTCAGTACTTC,CASEVDLAKNIQYF
NA,TRBJ2-6,TRBV20-1,NA,TGCAGTGCCGCGGAGGGGATAATAGGGGCCAACGTCCTGACTTTC,CSAAEGIIGANVLTF
NA,TRBJ2-5,TRBV11-2,TRBD1,TGTGCCAGCAGCTTAAGACAGGGGAGAGAGACCCAGTACTTC,CASSLRQGRETQYF
NA,TRBJ2-1,TRBV7-7,TRBD1,TGTGCTAGCAGCTTAGGAGCATGGACAGGGGGCAATGAGCAGTTCTTC,CASSLGAWTGGNEQFF
NA,TRBJ2-1,TRBV5-4,NA,TGTGCCAGCAGCAAAGACAGTCCCTCCTACAATGAGCAGTTCTTC,CASSKDSPSYNEQFF
once,TRBJ2-7,TRBV29-1,NA,TGCAGCGTTGAAGTTCACCGGAGGGGCAACGAGCAGTACTTC,CSVEVHRRGNEQYF
NA,TRBJ2-1,TRBV20-1,NA,TGCAGTGCGGGGACCAATTACAATGAGCAGTTCTTC,CSAGTNYNEQFF
once,TRBJ2-7,TRBV5-6,TRBD2,TGTGCCAGCAGCTTGGCCGCGTTGGCGGGAGGGCCAGTTCGGTACGAGCAGTACTTC,CASSLAALAGGPVRYEQYF
NA,TRBJ2-1,TRBV9,TRBD2,TGTGCCAGCAGCGTAGAAAGCGGGGGGGGTCACAATGAGCAGTTCTTC,CASSVESGGGHNEQFF
once,TRBJ2-1,TRBV7-9,TRBD1,TGTGCCAGCAGCTCGCAGGGGGCCGGAGGCAGCTCCTACAATGAGCAGTTCTTC,CASSSQGAGGSSYNEQFF
NA,TRBJ2-1,TRBV27,TRBD2,TGTGCCAGCAGTAATCCGGGACTAGCGGGAGGTGAGCAGTTCTTC,CASSNPGLAGGEQFF
NA,TRBJ2-7,TRBV14,NA,TGTGCCAGCAGCCCCCGTAACCTCCACAGGGACGAGCAGTACTTC,CASSPRNLHRDEQYF
NA,TRBJ1-4,TRBV20-1,TRBD1,TGCAGTGCTATTCGACAGGGACTTGAAAAACTGTTTTTT,CSAIRQGLEKLFF
NA,TRBJ2-5,TRBV5-1,TRBD2,TGCGCCAGCAGCTTCCGGGGAGGGGAAGAGACCCAGTACTTC,CASSFRGGEETQYF
NA,TRBJ1-1,TRBV24-1,TRBD1,TGTGCCACCAGTGATTCGGACAGGGGGGTGGAGAACACTGAAGCTTTCTTT,CATSDSDRGVENTEAFF
NA,TRBJ1-1,TRBV20-1,TRBD1,TGCAGTGCTTCAGGGGGCCTGAACACTGAAGCTTTCTTT,CSASGGLNTEAFF